Given below is one T cell receptor beta chain in context. The target antigen is unknown. Sequence at one end of the junction differs from germline and may be a read error. This record belongs to a study of early T cells in non-severe SARS-CoV-2 infection. Study background: Bulk RNA from unsorted whole blood was sequenced; chains were unpaired.

Whole-study findings and limits: Matching results from VDJdb favored anti-spike CD8 responses, leaving private and CD4 specificities undetected.

Individually, cDNA molecules had unique molecular identifiers attached to them. Using its own MiXCR run on the 5' RACE reads, TCRdb lists one record per CDR3 protein. Of about 58,000 distinct CDR3 sequences in the sample, 9.5% to 15% were seen once. The germline V gene encodes CDR1 SQVTM and CDR2 ANQGSEA. This CDR3 comprises 13 residues. The sample was whole blood. The chain links TRBV29-1 to TRBJ2-2; weak D call: TRBD1 (6 bases). The receptor was isolated from an adult who was a healthcare worker with PCR-confirmed SARS-CoV-2 infection or an uninfected control (not recorded which). DNA for the CDR3: TGCAGCGTTTGGACAGTATTAACCGAGGAGCTGTTTTTT. It yields the protein CSVWTVLTEELFF.